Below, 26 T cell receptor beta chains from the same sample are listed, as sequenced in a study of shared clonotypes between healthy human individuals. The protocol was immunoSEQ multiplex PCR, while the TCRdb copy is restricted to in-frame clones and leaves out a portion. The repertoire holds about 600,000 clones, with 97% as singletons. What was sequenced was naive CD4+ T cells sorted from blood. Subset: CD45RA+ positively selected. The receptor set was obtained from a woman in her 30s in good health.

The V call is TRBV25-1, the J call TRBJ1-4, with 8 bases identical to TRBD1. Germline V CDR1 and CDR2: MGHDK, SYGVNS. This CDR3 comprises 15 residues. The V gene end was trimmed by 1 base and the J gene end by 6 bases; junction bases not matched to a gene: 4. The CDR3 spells CASSEWSGQDEKLFF. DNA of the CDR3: TGTGCCAGCAGTGAATGGTCGGGACAGGATGAAAAACTGTTTTTT. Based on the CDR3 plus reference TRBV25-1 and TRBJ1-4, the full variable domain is EADIYQTPRYLVIGTGKKITLECSQTMGHDKMYWYQQDPGMELHLIHYSYGVNSTEKGDLSSESTVSRIRTEHFPLTLESARPSHTSQYLCASSEWSGQDEKLFFGSGTQLSVL.

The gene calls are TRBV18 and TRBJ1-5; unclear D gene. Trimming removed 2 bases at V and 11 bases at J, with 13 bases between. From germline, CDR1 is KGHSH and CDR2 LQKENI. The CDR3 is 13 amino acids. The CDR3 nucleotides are TGTGCCAGCTCACCAGGAGGGAGAGAGTCCCAGCATTTT. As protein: CASSPGGRESQHF.

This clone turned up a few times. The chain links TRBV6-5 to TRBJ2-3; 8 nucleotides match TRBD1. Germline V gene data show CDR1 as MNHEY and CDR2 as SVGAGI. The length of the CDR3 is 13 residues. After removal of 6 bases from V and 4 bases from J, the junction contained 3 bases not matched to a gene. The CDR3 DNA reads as TGTGCCAGCAGGAAACAGGGGGCAGATACGCAGTATTTT. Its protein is CASRKQGADTQYF.

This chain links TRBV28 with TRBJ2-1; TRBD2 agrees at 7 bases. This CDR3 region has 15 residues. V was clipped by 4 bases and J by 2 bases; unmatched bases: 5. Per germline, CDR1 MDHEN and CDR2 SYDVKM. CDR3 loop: CASSSGGGPYNEQFF. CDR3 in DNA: TGTGCCAGCAGTTCGGGGGGAGGGCCCTACAATGAGCAGTTCTTC.

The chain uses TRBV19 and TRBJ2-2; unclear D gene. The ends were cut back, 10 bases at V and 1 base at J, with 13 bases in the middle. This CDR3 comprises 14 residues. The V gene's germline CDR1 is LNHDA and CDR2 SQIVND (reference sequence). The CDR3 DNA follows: TGTGCCACGTTATCACCCCTGAACACCGGGGAGCTGTTTTTT. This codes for CATLSPLNTGELFF.

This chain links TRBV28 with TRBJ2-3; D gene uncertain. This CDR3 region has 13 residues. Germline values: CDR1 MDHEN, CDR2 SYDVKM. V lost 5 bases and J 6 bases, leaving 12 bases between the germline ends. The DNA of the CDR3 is TGTGCCAGCAGTACCTCCCAGGACGATACGCAGTATTTT. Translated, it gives CASSTSQDDTQYF.

The CDR3 DNA reads as TGCGCCAGCAGCACGTCGGCAGGGTCTGGAAACACCATATATTTT. Amino acid sequence: CASSTSAGSGNTIYF. The gene calls are TRBV5-1 and TRBJ1-3, with a tentative D call TRBD1 (5 bases). Germline V CDR1 and CDR2: SGHRS, YFSETQ. The CDR3 extends over 15 amino acids. V lost 4 bases and J 1 base, leaving 12 bases between the germline ends.

In nucleotides, the CDR3 is TGTGCCAGCAGCCGAAAAGCGACAGGGGGGACCTCACCCCTCCACTTT. Amino acids: CASSRKATGGTSPLHF. The rearrangement joins TRBV7-2 to TRBJ1-6; TRBD1 matches 9 bases. Germline V CDR1 and CDR2: SGHTA, FQGNSA. This CDR3 comprises 16 residues. With 5 bases clipped from V and 10 bases from J, the junction kept 12 bases outside the gene matches.

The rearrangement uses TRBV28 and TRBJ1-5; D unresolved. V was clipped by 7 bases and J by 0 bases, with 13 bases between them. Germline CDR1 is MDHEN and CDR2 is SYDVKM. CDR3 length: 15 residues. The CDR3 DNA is TGTGCCAGCAACGAAGCGGTATATAGCAATCAGCCCCAGCATTTT. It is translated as CASNEAVYSNQPQHF.

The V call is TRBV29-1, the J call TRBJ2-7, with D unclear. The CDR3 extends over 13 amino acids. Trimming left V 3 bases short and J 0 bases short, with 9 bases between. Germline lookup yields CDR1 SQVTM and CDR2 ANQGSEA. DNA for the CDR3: TGCAGCGTTGAGATGCACAACTCCTACGAGCAGTACTTC. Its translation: CSVEMHNSYEQYF.

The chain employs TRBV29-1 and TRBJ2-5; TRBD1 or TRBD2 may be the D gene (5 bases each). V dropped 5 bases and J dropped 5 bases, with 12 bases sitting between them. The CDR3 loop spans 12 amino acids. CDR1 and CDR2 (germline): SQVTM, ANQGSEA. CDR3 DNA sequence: TGCAGCGTTCATCAGGGCGGGGAGACCCAGTACTTC. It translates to CSVHQGGETQYF.

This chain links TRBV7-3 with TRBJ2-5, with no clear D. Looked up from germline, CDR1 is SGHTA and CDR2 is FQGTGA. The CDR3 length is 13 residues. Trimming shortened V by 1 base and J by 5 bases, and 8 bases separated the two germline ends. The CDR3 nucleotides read TGTGCCAGCAGCTTAAGAATTCGGGAGACCCAGTACTTC. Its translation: CASSLRIRETQYF.

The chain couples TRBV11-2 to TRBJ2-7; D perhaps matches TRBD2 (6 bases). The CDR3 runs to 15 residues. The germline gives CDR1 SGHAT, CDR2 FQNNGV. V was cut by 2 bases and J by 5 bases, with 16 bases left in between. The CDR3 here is CASSLRSGRFDEQYF. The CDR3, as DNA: TGTGCCAGCAGCTTAAGGTCAGGGAGGTTCGACGAGCAGTACTTC.

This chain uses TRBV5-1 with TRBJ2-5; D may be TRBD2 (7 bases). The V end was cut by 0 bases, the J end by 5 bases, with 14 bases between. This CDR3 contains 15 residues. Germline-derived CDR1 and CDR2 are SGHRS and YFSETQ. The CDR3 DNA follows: TGCGCCAGCAGCTTGGTCGCGGGGGCCGAGGAGACCCAGTACTTC. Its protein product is CASSLVAGAEETQYF.

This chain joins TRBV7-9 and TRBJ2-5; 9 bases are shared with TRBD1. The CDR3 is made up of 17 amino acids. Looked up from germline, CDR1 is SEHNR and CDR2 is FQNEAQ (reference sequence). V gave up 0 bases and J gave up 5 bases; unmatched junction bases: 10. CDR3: CASSLATGTGNLETQYF. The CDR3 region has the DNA TGTGCCAGCAGCTTAGCGACCGGGACAGGGAATTTGGAGACCCAGTACTTC.

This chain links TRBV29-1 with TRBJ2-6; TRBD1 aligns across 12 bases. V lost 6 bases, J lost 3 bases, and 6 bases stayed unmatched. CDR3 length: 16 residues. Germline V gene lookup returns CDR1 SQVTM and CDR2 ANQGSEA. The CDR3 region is CSVRGQGAVGANVLTF. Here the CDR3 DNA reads TGCAGCGTGAGGGGACAGGGGGCGGTTGGGGCCAACGTCCTGACTTTC.

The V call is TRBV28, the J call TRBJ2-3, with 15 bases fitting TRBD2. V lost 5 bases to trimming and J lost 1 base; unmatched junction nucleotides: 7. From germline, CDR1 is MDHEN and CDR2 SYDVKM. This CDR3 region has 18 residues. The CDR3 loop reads CASSELGLAGGRTDTQYF. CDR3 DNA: TGTGCCAGCAGTGAACTGGGACTAGCGGGAGGACGCACAGATACGCAGTATTTT.

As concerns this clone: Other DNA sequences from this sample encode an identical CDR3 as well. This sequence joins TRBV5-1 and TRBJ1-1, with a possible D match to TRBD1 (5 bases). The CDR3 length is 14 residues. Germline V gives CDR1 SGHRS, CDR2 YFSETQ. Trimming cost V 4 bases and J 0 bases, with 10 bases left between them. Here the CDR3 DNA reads TGCGCCAGCAGCACCGGGACGGTGAACACTGAAGCTTTCTTT. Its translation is CASSTGTVNTEAFF.

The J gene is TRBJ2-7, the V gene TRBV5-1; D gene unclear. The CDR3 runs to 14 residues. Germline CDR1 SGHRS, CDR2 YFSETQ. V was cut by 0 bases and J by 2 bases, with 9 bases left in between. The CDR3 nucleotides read TGCGCCAGCAGCTTGGTTGGGCCAGCCTACGAGCAGTACTTC. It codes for CASSLVGPAYEQYF.

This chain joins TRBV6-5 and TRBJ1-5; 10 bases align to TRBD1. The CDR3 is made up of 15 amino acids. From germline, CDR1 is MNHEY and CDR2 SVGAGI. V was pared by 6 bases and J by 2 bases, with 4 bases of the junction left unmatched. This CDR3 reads CASRTGTGGNQPQHF. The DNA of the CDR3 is TGTGCCAGCAGAACCGGGACAGGGGGCAATCAGCCCCAGCATTTT.

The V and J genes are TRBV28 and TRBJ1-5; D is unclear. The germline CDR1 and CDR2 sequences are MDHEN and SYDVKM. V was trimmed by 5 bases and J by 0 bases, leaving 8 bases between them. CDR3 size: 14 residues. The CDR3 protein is CASSRWGSNQPQHF. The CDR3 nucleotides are TGTGCCAGCAGTCGTTGGGGTAGCAATCAGCCCCAGCATTTT.

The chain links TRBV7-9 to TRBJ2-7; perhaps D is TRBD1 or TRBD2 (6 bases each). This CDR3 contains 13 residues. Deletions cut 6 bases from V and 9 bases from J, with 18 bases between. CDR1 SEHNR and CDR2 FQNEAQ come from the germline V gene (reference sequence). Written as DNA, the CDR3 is TGTGCCAGCAGTGGGGGGCGATTTGAGCGGCAGTACTTC. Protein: CASSGGRFERQYF.

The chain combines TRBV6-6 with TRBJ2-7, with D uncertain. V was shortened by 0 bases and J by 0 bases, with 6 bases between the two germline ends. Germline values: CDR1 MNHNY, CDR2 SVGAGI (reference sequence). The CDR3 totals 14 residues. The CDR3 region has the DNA TGTGCCAGCAGTTACTCTAGGAGCTCCTACGAGCAGTACTTC. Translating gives CASSYSRSSYEQYF.

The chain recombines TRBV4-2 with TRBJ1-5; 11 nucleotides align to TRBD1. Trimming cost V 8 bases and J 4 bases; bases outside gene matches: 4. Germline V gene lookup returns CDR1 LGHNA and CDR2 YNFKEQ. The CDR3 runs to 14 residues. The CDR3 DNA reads TGTGCCAGCTCCGGGACAGGGGGGAATCAGCCCCAGCATTTT. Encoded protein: CASSGTGGNQPQHF.

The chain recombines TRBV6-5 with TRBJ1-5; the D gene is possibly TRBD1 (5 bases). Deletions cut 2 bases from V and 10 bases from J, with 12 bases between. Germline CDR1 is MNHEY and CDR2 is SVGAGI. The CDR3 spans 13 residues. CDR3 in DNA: TGTGCCAGCAGTTACGATCGGGACTACCCCCAGCATTTT. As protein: CASSYDRDYPQHF.

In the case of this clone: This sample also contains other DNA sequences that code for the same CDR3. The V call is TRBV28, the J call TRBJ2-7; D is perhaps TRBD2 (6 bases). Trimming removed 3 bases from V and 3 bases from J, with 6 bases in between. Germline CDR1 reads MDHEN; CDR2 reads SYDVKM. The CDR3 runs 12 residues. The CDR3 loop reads CASSFGSYEQYF. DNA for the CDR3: TGTGCCAGCAGTTTCGGGAGCTACGAGCAGTACTTC.